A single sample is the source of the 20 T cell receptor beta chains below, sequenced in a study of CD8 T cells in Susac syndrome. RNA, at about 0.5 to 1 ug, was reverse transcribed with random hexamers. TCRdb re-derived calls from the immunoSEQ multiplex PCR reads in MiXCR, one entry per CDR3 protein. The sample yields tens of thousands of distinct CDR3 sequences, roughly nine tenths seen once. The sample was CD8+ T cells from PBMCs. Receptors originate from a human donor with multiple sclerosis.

The CDR3 DNA reads as TGTGCCAGCAGCGTAGATAATGAGCAGTTCTTC. Translation gives CASSVDNEQFF. The chain employs TRBV9 and TRBJ2-1; D gene unclear. V gave up 0 bases and J gave up 7 bases, with 2 bases separating them. CDR1 is SGDLS, CDR2 YYNGEE, per germline. This CDR3 has 11 residues.

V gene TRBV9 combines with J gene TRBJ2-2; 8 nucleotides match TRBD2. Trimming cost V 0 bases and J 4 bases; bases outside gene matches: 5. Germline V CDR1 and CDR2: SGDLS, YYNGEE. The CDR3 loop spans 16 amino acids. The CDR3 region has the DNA TGTGCCAGCAGCGTAGGCCGGGAGGGCCCCACCGGGGAGCTGTTTTTT. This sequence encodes CASSVGREGPTGELFF.

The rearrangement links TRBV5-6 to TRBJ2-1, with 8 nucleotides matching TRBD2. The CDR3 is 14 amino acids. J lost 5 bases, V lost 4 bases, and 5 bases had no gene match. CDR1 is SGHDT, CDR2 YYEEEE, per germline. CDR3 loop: CASSPGLGNNEQFF. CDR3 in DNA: TGTGCCAGCAGCCCGGGACTAGGAAACAATGAGCAGTTCTTC.

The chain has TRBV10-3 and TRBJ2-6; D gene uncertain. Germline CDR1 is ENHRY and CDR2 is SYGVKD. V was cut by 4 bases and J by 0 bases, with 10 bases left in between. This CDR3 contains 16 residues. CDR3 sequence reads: CAISVGLPSGANVLTF. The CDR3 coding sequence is TGTGCCATCAGTGTGGGGTTACCCTCTGGGGCCAACGTCCTGACTTTC.

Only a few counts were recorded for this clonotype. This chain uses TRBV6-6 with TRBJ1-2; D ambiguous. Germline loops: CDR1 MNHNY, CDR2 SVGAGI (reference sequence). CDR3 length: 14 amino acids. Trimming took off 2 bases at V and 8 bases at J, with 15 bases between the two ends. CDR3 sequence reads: CASSYGEGLDGYTF. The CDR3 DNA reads TGTGCCAGCAGTTACGGGGAAGGGCTAGACGGCTACACCTTC.

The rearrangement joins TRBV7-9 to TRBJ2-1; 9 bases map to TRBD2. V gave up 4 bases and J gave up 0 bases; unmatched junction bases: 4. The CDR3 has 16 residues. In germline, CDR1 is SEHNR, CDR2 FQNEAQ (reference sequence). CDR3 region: CASSSGRGGSYNEQFF. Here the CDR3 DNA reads TGTGCCAGCAGCTCGGGGCGGGGGGGCTCCTACAATGAGCAGTTCTTC. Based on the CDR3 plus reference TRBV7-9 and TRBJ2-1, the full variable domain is DTGVSQNPRHKITKRGQNVTFRCDPISEHNRLYWYRQTLGQGPEFLTYFQNEAQLEKSRLLSDRFSAERPKGSFSTLEIQRTEQGDSAMYLCASSSGRGGSYNEQFFGPGTRLTVL.

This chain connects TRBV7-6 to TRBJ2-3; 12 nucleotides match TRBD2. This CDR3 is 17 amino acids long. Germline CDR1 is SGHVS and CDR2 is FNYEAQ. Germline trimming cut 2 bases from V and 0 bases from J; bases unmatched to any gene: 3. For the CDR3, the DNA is TGTGCCAGCAGCTTATTAGGGACTAGCGGGAGCACAGATACGCAGTATTTT. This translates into CASSLLGTSGSTDTQYF. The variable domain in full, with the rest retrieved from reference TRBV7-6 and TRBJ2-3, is GAGVSQSPRYKVTKRGQDVALRCDPISGHVSLYWYRQALGQGPEFLTYFNYEAQQDKSGLPNDRFSAERPEGSISTLTIQRTEQRDSAMYRCASSLLGTSGSTDTQYFGPGTRLTVL.

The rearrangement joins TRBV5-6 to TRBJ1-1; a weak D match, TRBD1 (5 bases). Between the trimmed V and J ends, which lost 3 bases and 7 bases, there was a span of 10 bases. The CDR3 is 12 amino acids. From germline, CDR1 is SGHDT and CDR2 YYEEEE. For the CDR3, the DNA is TGTGCCAGCAGCTATGAGGGGTTTGAAGCTTTCTTT. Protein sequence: CASSYEGFEAFF.

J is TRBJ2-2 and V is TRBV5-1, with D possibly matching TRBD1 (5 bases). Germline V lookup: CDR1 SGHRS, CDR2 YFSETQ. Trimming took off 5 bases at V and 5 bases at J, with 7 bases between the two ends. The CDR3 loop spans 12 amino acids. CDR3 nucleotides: TGCGCCAGCAGGGGGCTGACCGGGGAGCTGTTTTTT. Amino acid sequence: CASRGLTGELFF.

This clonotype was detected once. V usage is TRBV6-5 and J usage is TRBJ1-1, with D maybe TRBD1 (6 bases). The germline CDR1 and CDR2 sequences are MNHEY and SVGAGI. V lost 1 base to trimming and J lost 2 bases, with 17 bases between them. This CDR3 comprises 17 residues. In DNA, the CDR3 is TGTGCCAGCAGTTACTTTCCAGGGGCCCACGATAACACTGAAGCTTTCTTT. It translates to CASSYFPGAHDNTEAFF.

The CDR3 DNA reads as TGTGCCAGCAGTTTAGGAGTTTTTTCGAAAGCTTTCTTT. Translated: CASSLGVFSKAFF. This sequence joins TRBV27 and TRBJ1-1; D is ambiguous. CDR1 is MNHEY and CDR2 is SMNVEV in the germline V gene (reference sequence). The CDR3 spans 13 residues. Trimming pared 2 bases from V and 9 bases from J, leaving 13 bases between.

The CDR3 sequence is CASSPLTRLDYGYTF. DNA for the CDR3: TGTGCCAGTAGCCCACTTACGAGACTGGACTATGGCTACACCTTC. This chain joins TRBV19 and TRBJ1-2; no reliable D call. Trimming removed 6 bases from V and 3 bases from J, with 17 bases in between. The germline V gene encodes CDR1 LNHDA and CDR2 SQIVND (reference sequence). The CDR3 loop spans 15 amino acids.

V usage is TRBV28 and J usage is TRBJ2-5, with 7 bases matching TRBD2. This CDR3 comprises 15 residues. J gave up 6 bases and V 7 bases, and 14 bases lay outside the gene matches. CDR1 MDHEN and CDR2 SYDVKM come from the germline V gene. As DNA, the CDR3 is TGTGCCAGCACCCAACGAACCAGCGGGAATAAGACCCAGTACTTC. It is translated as CASTQRTSGNKTQYF.

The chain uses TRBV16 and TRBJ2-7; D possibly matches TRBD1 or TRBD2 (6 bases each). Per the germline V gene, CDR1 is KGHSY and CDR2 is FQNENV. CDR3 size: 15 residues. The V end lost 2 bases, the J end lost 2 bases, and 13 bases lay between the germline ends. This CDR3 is CASSQRGEPPYEQYF. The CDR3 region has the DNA TGTGCCAGCAGCCAAAGGGGGGAACCCCCCTACGAGCAGTACTTC.

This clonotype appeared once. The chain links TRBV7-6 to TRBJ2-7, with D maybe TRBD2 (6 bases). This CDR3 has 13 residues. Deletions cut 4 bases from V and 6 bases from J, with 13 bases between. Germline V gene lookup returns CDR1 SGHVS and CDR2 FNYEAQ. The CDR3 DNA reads TGTGCCAGCAGCTCCCGGGCCGGGGGCGAGCAGTACTTC. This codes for CASSSRAGGEQYF.

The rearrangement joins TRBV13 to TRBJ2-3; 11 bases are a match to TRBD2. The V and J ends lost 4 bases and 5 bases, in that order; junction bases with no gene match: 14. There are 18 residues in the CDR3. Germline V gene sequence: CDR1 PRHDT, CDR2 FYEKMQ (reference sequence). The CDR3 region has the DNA TGTGCCAGCAGCTCCGCGGGTAGCGGGGGGGCTGAGGGAGATACGCAGTATTTT. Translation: CASSSAGSGGAEGDTQYF.

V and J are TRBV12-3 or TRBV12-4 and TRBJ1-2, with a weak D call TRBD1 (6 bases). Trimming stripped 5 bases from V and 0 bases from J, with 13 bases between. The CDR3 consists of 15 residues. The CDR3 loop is CASSPGAGANYGYTF. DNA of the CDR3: TGTGCCAGCAGTCCAGGGGCAGGGGCTAACTATGGCTACACCTTC.

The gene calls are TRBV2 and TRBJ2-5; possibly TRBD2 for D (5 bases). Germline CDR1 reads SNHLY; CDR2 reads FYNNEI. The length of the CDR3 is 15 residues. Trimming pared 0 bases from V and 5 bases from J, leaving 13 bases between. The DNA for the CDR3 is TGTGCCAGCAGTGAAGCGCTTCCCAGAGGGGAGACCCAGTACTTC. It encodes CASSEALPRGETQYF.

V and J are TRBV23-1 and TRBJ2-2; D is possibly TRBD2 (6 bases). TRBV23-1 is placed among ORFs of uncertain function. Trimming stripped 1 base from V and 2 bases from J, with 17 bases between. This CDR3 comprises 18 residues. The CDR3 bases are TGCGCCAGCAGTCAATATACCGGAGGGCAGGGTAACACCGGGGAGCTGTTTTTT. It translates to CASSQYTGGQGNTGELFF.

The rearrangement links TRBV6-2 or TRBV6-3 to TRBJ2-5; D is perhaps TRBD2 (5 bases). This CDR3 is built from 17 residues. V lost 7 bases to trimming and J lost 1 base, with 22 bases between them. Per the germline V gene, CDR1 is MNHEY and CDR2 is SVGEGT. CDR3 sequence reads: CASTPPPAGLLQETQYF. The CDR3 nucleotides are TGTGCCAGCACCCCCCCACCGGCGGGTCTACTCCAAGAGACCCAGTACTTC.